This is a list of T cell receptor beta chains from one sample in a study of CD8+CD57+ T cells in acquired aplastic anemia. TCRdb analysed the reads with MiXCR anew, one entry per CDR3 protein. The sample lists 400,000 to 500,000 distinct CDR3 sequences, 55% to 75% seen once, with 3% to 4.5% in the top ten. Sequenced: sorted CD4+, CD8+, or CD8+CD57+ T cells (not recorded which) from PBMCs. The receptor source for this set is a human donor in good health, serving as a control. The CDR3 runs from the conserved cysteine through the conserved F or W. D genes are given only for firm matches. Not every row has a clone size; where given, it reads once, few, many or a size class.

J gene,D gene,clone size,V gene,CDR3 protein,CDR3 DNA
TRBJ1-1,-,few,TRBV6-5,CASSPRIQTGPPIGNAEAFF,TGTGCCAGCAGTCCCCGCATACAGACAGGCCCCCCGATCGGGAACGCTGAAGCTTTCTTT
TRBJ2-2,-,-,TRBV20-1,CSARDQNYGLFF,TGCAGTGCTAGAGACCAGAACTATGGCTTGTTTTTT
TRBJ1-4,-,-,TRBV7-2,CASSGVGVNRDGEKLFF,TGTGCCAGCAGCGGAGTGGGGGTAAATAGAGACGGTGAAAAACTGTTTTTT
TRBJ2-7,TRBD2,-,TRBV7-3,CASSHIKTSGGAYEQYF,TGTGCCAGCAGCCACATTAAGACTAGCGGGGGGGCTTACGAGCAGTACTTC
TRBJ2-5,TRBD1,-,TRBV7-2,CASSPRTGGQETQYF,TGTGCCAGCAGCCCAAGGACAGGGGGCCAAGAGACCCAGTACTTC
TRBJ2-3,-,-,TRBV7-2,CASSLVPHAQYF,TGTGCCAGCAGCTTAGTCCCCCACGCGCAGTACTTT
TRBJ2-7,-,once,TRBV7-8,CASSPGPGTREHHF,TGTGCCAGCAGCCCGGGACCGGGCACCCGCGAGCACCACTTC
TRBJ1-1,-,-,TRBV7-9,CASSLPQATEAFF,TGTGCCAGCAGCTTACCACAGGCCACTGAAGCTTTCTTT
TRBJ1-4,-,-,TRBV2,CASSEAGIRVTGTSRNEKLFF,TGTGCCAGCAGTGAAGCCGGCATCCGAGTTACCGGGACATCGAGGAATGAAAAACTGTTTTTT
TRBJ2-7,TRBD1,many,TRBV19,CASSLDRSYEQYF,TGTGCCAGTAGTCTGGACAGGTCCTACGAGCAGTACTTC
TRBJ2-5,TRBD2,-,TRBV11-2,CASSSDSGKETQYF,TGTGCCAGCAGCTCCGACAGCGGGAAAGAGACCCAGTACTTC
TRBJ2-7,TRBD1,-,TRBV9,CASNGVTGTASNNF,TGTGCCAGCAACGGTGTTACCGGGACAGCTTCGAACAACTTC
TRBJ2-1,-,-,TRBV7-8,CASSSGTRNVEQFF,TGTGCCAGCAGTTCCGGGACTCGGAATGTGGAGCAGTTCTTC
TRBJ2-6,-,-,TRBV13,CASSQGYVSGANVLTF,TGCGCCAGCAGCCAAGGGTACGTCTCTGGGGCCAACGTCCTGACTTTC
TRBJ1-1,-,-,TRBV12-5,CASTGNTEAFF,TGTGCCAGCACAGGGAACACTGAAGCTTTTTTT
TRBJ2-5,TRBD1,-,TRBV5-6,CASSPLGRTGQGETQYF,TGTGCCAGCAGCCCATTAGGGCGGACAGGCCAAGGGGAGACCCAGTACTTC
TRBJ1-3,-,-,TRBV7-3,CASSPNAGRRNTIYF,TGTGCCAGCAGTCCCAATGCCGGGCGAAGAAACACCATATATTTT
TRBJ2-7,-,-,TRBV7-2,CASSLAAGTVNTGELYF,TGTGCCAGCAGCTTAGCGGCGGGGACGGTGAACACCGGGGAGCTGTACTTC
TRBJ1-1,TRBD1,-,TRBV7-3,CASSEALATGDTEAFF,TGTGCCAGCAGTGAAGCGCTCGCGACAGGGGACACTGAGGCTTTCTTT
TRBJ2-5,TRBD2,-,TRBV7-7,CASSRTSGGGGEKQYF,TGTGCCAGCAGCCGGACTAGCGGGGGAGGTGGGGAGAAGCAGTACTTC
TRBJ2-2,-,many,TRBV20-1,CSARRRGSDTGELFF,TGCAGTGCTAGGCGTCGCGGCAGCGACACCGGGGAGCTGTTTTTT
TRBJ2-1,-,-,TRBV5-1,CASSSVGGTDEQFF,TGCGCCAGCAGCTCGGTTGGGGGCACTGATGAGCAGTTCTTC
TRBJ2-4,TRBD1,-,TRBV20-1,CRAGTGGGNIQYF,TGCAGAGCAGGGACAGGGGGGGGGAACATTCAGTACTTC
TRBJ2-1,TRBD1,-,TRBV5-1,CASSFRTGGDEQFF,TGCGCCAGCAGCTTCCGGACAGGGGGGGATGAGCAGTTCTTC
TRBJ1-3,-,many,TRBV12-3/TRBV12-4,CASSFGADSGNTIYF,TGTGCCAGCAGTTTTGGTGCAGACTCTGGAAACACCATATATTTT
TRBJ1-2,-,-,TRBV7-2,CASSPLCAGGPFYTF,TGCGCCAGCAGCCCCTTATGTGCGGGGGGGCCGTTCTACACCTTC
TRBJ2-3,-,many,TRBV5-1,CASSLGGRQVDTQYF,TGCGCCAGCAGCTTGGGAGGCCGACAGGTAGATACGCAGTATTTT
TRBJ2-5,TRBD2,many,TRBV20-1,CSGPSGSQETQYF,TGCAGTGGCCCAAGCGGGAGCCAAGAGACCCAGTACTTC
TRBJ1-3,-,many,TRBV4-1,CASSQPRASGNTIYF,TGCGCCAGCAGCCAGCCCAGGGCCTCTGGAAACACCATATATTTT
TRBJ2-7,-,many,TRBV9,CASSVEVAAPYEQYF,TGTGCCAGCAGCGTAGAGGTAGCGGCCCCCTACGAGCAGTACTTC
TRBJ2-3,-,-,TRBV20-1,CSARERPDAEYF,TGCAGTGCTAGAGAACGGCCAGATGCGGAGTATTTT
TRBJ2-3,-,once,TRBV7-9,CASSRAGTEVNTEYF,TGTGCCAGCAGCCGTGCCGGGACGGAAGTGAACACTGAATATTTT
TRBJ2-5,-,-,TRBV20-1,CSARGFGAQYF,TGCAGTGCTAGGGGGTTCGGGGCCCAGTACTTC
TRBJ1-5,TRBD1,once,TRBV7-4,CASGRDSYQPQRF,TGTGCCAGCGGCAGGGACAGCTATCAGCCACAGCGCTTT
TRBJ2-7,-,-,TRBV7-2,CASSFARGQGQYF,TGTGCCAGCAGCTTTGCAAGGGGCCAGGGGCAGTACTTC
TRBJ2-7,-,few,TRBV7-2,CASSSDVSANYGYF,TGTGCCAGCAGCTCCGATGTCTCCGCGAACTATGGCTACTTC
TRBJ2-7,-,-,TRBV12-3/TRBV12-4,CASSSEGGQGYEQYF,TGTGCCAGCAGTTCAGAAGGGGGGCAGGGGTACGAGCAGTACTTC
TRBJ2-3,-,-,TRBV7-2,CASSPDGVMDTQSF,TGTGCCAGCAGCCCCGACGGGGTGATGGATACTCAATCTTTT
TRBJ2-7,-,-,TRBV7-2,CASSLARRTPGSCQYF,TGTGCCAGCAGCTTAGCCAGGCGAACACCGGGGAGCTGTCAGTACTTC
TRBJ2-7,-,-,TRBV10-3,CASLTVVGNEQYF,TGTGCCAGCCTCACAGTTGTAGGTAACGAGCAGTACTTC
TRBJ1-4,-,many,TRBV7-3,CASARNPNEKLFF,TGTGCCAGCGCCAGGAATCCTAATGAAAAACTGTTTTTT
TRBJ1-1,-,few,TRBV27,CASLSRVYTEAFF,TGTGCCAGCCTCTCGCGGGTTTACACTGAAGCTTTCTTT
TRBJ1-1,-,-,TRBV7-8,CASSSLGGSEAFF,TGTGCCAGCAGCTCCCTAGGGGGGAGTGAAGCTTTCTTT
TRBJ2-2,-,many,TRBV30,CAWNLVHTGELFF,TGTGCCTGGAACTTGGTTCACACCGGGGAGCTGTTTTTT
TRBJ1-2,-,-,TRBV5-5,CASSLVTPGTTGNTF,TGTGCCAGCAGCTTGGTCACCCCAGGGACGACTGGAAACACCTTC
TRBJ1-1,-,-,TRBV2,CASTPWGGPTEAFF,TGTGCCAGCACTCCCTGGGGAGGCCCCACTGAAGCTTTCTTT